A selection of T cell receptor beta chains follows, all from one sample in a study of memory CD4+ T cells and cytomegalovirus serostatus. Sequencing was performed with immunoSEQ multiplex PCR; in TCRdb, only in-frame clones are kept and a portion is missing. The data show about 27,000 clones, about 81% seen once. The sequencing input was memory CD4+ T cells from blood. The origin of the receptors is an adult in good health and CMV-seronegative. The CDR3 runs from the conserved cysteine through the conserved F or W. Fields, in order: V gene, D gene, J gene, clone size, CDR3 DNA, CDR3 protein. A D gene is named only where the DNA matches it firmly. Clone size is stated in some rows and not others, as once, few, many or a class when expanded.

TRBV6-6	TRBD2	TRBJ2-2	.	TGTGCCAGCAGTTACCTGGGACTAGCGAACGCCGGGGAGCTGTTTTTT	CASSYLGLANAGELFF
TRBV7-3	TRBD2	TRBJ2-2	.	TGTGCCAGCAGCTCTCGGGGGGGGGCTAACACCGGGGAGCTGTTTTTT	CASSSRGGANTGELFF
TRBV5-1	TRBD1	TRBJ1-4	.	TGCGCCAGCAGCTTCGGACAGGGCCGGGAAAAACTGTTTTTT	CASSFGQGREKLFF
TRBV5-6	.	TRBJ2-7	.	TGTGCCAGCAGTAACCAGATACCGGGATTAAACTCCTACGAGCAGTACTTC	CASSNQIPGLNSYEQYF
TRBV7-2	.	TRBJ2-7	.	TGTGCCAGCAGCTTAGGGCCGAGGGCCCTATCCTACGAGCAGTACTTC	CASSLGPRALSYEQYF
TRBV5-1	.	TRBJ2-5	.	TGCGCCAGCAGCTTGGCAACGATCCTAGGGTACCCCCAAGAGACCCAGTACTTC	CASSLATILGYPQETQYF
TRBV5-1	TRBD2	TRBJ2-3	.	TGCGCCAGCAGCTTGGTGGGACTAGATGCAGATACGCAGTATTTT	CASSLVGLDADTQYF
TRBV12-5	.	TRBJ2-1	.	TGTGCTAGTGGTCGAACAGGGAGGCAGTACAATGAGCAGTTCTTC	CASGRTGRQYNEQFF
TRBV10-1	TRBD2	TRBJ2-3	.	TGCGCCAGCAGTGTTAGCGGGGGCACAGATACGCAGTATTTT	CASSVSGGTDTQYF
TRBV5-1	.	TRBJ1-2	.	TGCGCCTCCATGGACCAGGGGTATGGCTACACCTTC	CASMDQGYGYTF
TRBV6-9	.	TRBJ1-5	.	TGTGCCAGCAGTTATTCTGGCTCCGGGGGTCAGCCCCAGCATTTT	CASSYSGSGGQPQHF
TRBV6-1	.	TRBJ1-3	.	TGTGCCAGCAGTGAAGGGTTATCGGGGGCTGGAAACACCATATATTTT	CASSEGLSGAGNTIYF
TRBV5-1	.	TRBJ2-3	.	TGCGCCAGCAGCCCGGGGCTAAACTCTGACACAGATACGCAGTATTTT	CASSPGLNSDTDTQYF
TRBV12-5	.	TRBJ2-7	.	TGTGCTAGTGGTTTGGCGGTAGGGTCCGCCTACGAGCAGTACTTC	CASGLAVGSAYEQYF
TRBV6-1	.	TRBJ1-4	.	TGTGCCAGCACAAGACTTCGCTCAAATGAAAAACTGTTTTTT	CASTRLRSNEKLFF
TRBV5-1	TRBD1	TRBJ1-2	.	TGCGCCAGCAGCGTACAACCGGGACAGTCAGTCTATGGCTACACCTTC	CASSVQPGQSVYGYTF
TRBV15	.	TRBJ2-5	.	TGTGCCACCAGCAGAGAATCATGGGAGACCCAGTACTTC	CATSRESWETQYF
TRBV28	TRBD1	TRBJ2-6	.	TGTGCCAGCAGTTCCCGGGACAGGGGGCGGTCTGGGGCCAACGTCCTGACTTTC	CASSSRDRGRSGANVLTF
TRBV19	TRBD1	TRBJ2-7	.	TGTGCCAGTAGAAAAAGACGGACAGGCGAAAGCTCCTACGAGCAGTACTTC	CASRKRRTGESSYEQYF
TRBV5-8	.	TRBJ1-4	.	TGTGCCACTGCGGGGGACTTGAGGGAAAAACTGTTTTTT	CATAGDLREKLFF
TRBV6-1	.	TRBJ1-3	.	TGTGCCAGCATCAGTACGGCGAGCTCTGGAAACACCATATATTTT	CASISTASSGNTIYF
TRBV27	.	TRBJ2-1	.	TGTGCCAGCAGTCCGGGGGTTCTGGGAAATGAGCAGTTCTTC	CASSPGVLGNEQFF
TRBV7-2	.	TRBJ2-7	.	TGTGCCAGCAGCCGTCGTGGGGGTTCCCAGGACGAGCAGTACTTC	CASSRRGGSQDEQYF
TRBV18	.	TRBJ1-5	.	TGTGCCAGCTCATACCAAGCGGGTTTTAGCAATCAGCCCCAGCATTTT	CASSYQAGFSNQPQHF
TRBV7-9	.	TRBJ1-5	few	TGTGCCAGCAGTAGGTCAGGGGATCAGCCCCAGCATTTT	CASSRSGDQPQHF
TRBV11-3	.	TRBJ1-1	.	TGTGCCAGCAGTCCAAACCCACTGGACACTGAAGCTTTCTTT	CASSPNPLDTEAFF
TRBV10-2	.	TRBJ2-7	.	TGCGCCAGCAGTGAGGGTCGCTCCTACGAGCAGTACTTC	CASSEGRSYEQYF
TRBV2	.	TRBJ1-5	.	TGTGCCAGCAGTGTTGGGGACTCGGGCAATCAGCCCCAGCATTTT	CASSVGDSGNQPQHF
TRBV19	.	TRBJ1-2	.	TGTGCCAGTAGTATTAGCTTTGCCGTGGACCTCCCTAACTATGGCTACACCTTC	CASSISFAVDLPNYGYTF
TRBV7-2	TRBD1	TRBJ1-4	.	TGTGCCAGCAGCTTAGGGTCGGCAGGGGGCTATGAAAAACTGTTTTTT	CASSLGSAGGYEKLFF
TRBV5-1	.	TRBJ2-2	.	TGCGCCAGCCAGGACATCTCGAACACCGGGGAGCTGTTTTTT	CASQDISNTGELFF
TRBV6-5	.	TRBJ2-5	.	TGTGCCAGCAGAGACTCCCTCAGGGACCGGGAGACCCAGTACTTC	CASRDSLRDRETQYF
TRBV4-1	.	TRBJ1-3	.	TGCGCCAGCAGCCAAGAAACAAGAAACACCATATATTTT	CASSQETRNTIYF
TRBV7-2	TRBD1	TRBJ1-2	.	TGTGCCAGCAGCCCCCGGACAGGGAAAGAGTATGGCTACACCTTC	CASSPRTGKEYGYTF
TRBV29-1	.	TRBJ1-1	.	TGCAGCGTTGACCGGGGCACTGAAGCTTTCTTT	CSVDRGTEAFF
TRBV11-3	.	TRBJ2-2	.	TGTGCCAGCGGCCCAAGTGGGGCCGGGGAGCTGTTTTTT	CASGPSGAGELFF
TRBV27	.	TRBJ2-5	.	TGTGCCAGCAGTTTATCTGGGTCAAGGGGGTTCCAAGAGACCCAGTACTTC	CASSLSGSRGFQETQYF
TRBV28	.	TRBJ1-2	.	TGTGCCAGCAGTTTGTCGGGAGGGTATAACTATGGCTACACCTTC	CASSLSGGYNYGYTF